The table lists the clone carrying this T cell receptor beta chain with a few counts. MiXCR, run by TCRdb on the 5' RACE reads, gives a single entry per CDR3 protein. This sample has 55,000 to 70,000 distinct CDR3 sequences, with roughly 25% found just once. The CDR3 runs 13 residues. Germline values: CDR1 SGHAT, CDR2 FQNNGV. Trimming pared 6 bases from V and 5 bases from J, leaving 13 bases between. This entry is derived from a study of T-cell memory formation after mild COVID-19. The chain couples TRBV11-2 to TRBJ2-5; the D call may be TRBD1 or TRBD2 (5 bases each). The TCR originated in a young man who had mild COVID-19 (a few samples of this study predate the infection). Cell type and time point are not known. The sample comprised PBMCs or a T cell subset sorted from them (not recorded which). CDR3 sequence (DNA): TGTGCCAGCAGTCCCGGGGACCGGGAGACCCAGTACTTC. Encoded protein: CASSPGDRETQYF.